This T cell receptor beta chain was identified in a study of lymphopenia after photon versus proton radiotherapy. Using immunoSEQ multiplex PCR, the repertoire was profiled, and TCRdb retains in-frame clones only, with some absent. This table holds roughly 25,000 clones, around 85% found once. There are 14 residues in the CDR3. With 0 bases removed from V and 1 base from J, the gap between germline ends came to 6 bases. From germline, CDR1 is SGDLS and CDR2 YYNGEE. The clonotype was recovered from a man aged 30 to 39 with gastric cancer. The source material was peripheral blood, sampled from a patient treated with photon-based radiotherapy. The chain has TRBV9 and TRBJ2-3; a weak D match, TRBD2 (6 bases). Here the CDR3 reads CASSVASGTDTQYF. CDR3 sequence (DNA): TGTGCCAGCAGCGTAGCTAGCGGCACAGATACGCAGTATTTT.